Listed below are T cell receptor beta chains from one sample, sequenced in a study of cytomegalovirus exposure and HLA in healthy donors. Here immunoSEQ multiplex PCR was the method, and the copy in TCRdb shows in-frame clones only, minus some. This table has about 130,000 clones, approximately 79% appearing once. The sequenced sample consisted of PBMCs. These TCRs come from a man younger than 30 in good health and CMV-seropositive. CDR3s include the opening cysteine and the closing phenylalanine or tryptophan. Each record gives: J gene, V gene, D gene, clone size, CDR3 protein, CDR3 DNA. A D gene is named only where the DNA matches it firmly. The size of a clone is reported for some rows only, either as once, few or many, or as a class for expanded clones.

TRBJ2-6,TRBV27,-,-,CASSLRAHSGANVLTF,TGTGCCAGCAGTTTAAGAGCCCACTCTGGGGCCAACGTCCTGACTTTC
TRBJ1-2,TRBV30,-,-,CAWSDNNYGYTF,TGTGCCTGGAGTGACAATAACTATGGCTACACCTTC
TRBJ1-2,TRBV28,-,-,CASSSRAYGYTF,TGTGCCAGCAGTTCCAGGGCCTATGGCTACACCTTC
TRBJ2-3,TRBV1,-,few,CTSSQYPCGGRTDTQYF,-
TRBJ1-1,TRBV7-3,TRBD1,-,CASSMGQGNTEAFF,TGTGCCAGCAGCATGGGACAGGGGAACACTGAAGCTTTCTTT
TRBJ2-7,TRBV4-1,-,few,CASSQVPAGPPYEQYF,TGCGCCAGCAGCCAAGTGCCAGCGGGTCCCCCCTACGAGCAGTACTTC
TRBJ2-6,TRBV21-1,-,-,CASSKSGLAGVSGANVLTF,TGTGCCAGCAGCAAATCCGGACTAGCGGGAGTCTCTGGGGCCAACGTCCTGACTTTC
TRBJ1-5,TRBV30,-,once,CAWGRVGGNQPQHF,TGTGCCTGGGGCCGTGTGGGGGGTAATCAGCCCCAGCATTTT
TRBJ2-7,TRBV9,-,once,CASSVGGEGDEQYF,TGTGCCAGCAGCGTAGGGGGTGAGGGGGACGAGCAGTACTTC
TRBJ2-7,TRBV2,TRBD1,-,CASRILDRGASSYEQYF,TGTGCCAGCAGGATACTTGACAGGGGGGCGAGCTCCTACGAGCAGTACTTC
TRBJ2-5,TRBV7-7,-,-,CASSRGTVRKETQYF,TGTGCTAGCAGCCGGGGGACAGTAAGGAAAGAGACCCAGTACTTC
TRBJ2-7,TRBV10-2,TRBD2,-,CASSERLIAGYEQYF,TGCGCCAGCAGTGAAAGGTTGATAGCGGGTTACGAGCAGTACTTC
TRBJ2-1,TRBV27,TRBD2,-,CASSLSSSGGRGNEQFF,TGTGCCAGCAGTTTATCGTCCAGCGGGGGGCGGGGCAATGAGCAGTTCTTC
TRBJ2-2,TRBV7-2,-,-,CASSLIRGTGELFF,TGTGCCAGCAGCTTAATCCGGGGCACCGGGGAGCTGTTTTTT
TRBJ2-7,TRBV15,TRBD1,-,CATSRETGGAYEQYF,TGTGCCACCAGCAGAGAAACAGGGGGCGCTTACGAGCAGTACTTC
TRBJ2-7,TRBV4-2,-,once,CASSQEDRSYEQYF,TGTGCCAGCAGCCAAGAAGACAGGTCCTACGAGCAGTACTTC
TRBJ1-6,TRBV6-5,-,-,CASSSAGNLHSPLHF,TGTGCCAGCAGTTCGGCAGGGAATCTTCATTCACCCCTCCACTTT
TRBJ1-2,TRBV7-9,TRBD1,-,CASSTDRGLHPLGGYTF,TGTGCCAGCAGCACAGACAGGGGGCTACACCCTCTCGGCGGCTACACCTTC
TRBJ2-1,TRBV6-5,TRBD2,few,CASSRTSGHLGEQFF,TGTGCCAGCAGTAGGACTAGCGGGCATTTAGGTGAGCAGTTCTTC
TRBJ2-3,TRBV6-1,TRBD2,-,CASSEVPMSSGSRMTDTQYF,TGTGCCAGCAGTGAGGTCCCCATGTCCAGCGGGAGTAGGATGACAGATACGCAGTATTTT